This TCR beta chain appears in the sequencing data of a study of blood T cell repertoires in COVID-19. Study context: Samples of COVID-19 (acute and convalescent) were obtained from the United States, Italy and Spain. Sources were T cells, B-cell-depleted T cells, or PBMCs; the material itself was cDNA or gDNA.

Participants were aged roughly 18 to 90 years, lived in 24 US areas, and enrolled virtually. Authors' methods: Reference gene primers were amplified, and this amplification served to estimate nucleated cell counts. The repertoire was sequenced with immunoSEQ multiplex PCR; TCRdb's copy has only in-frame clones and lacks some. D and trimming were read from the DNA, whereas the V and J calls and clone size are those reported in that table. The sample holds approximately 250,000 clones, more than 70% seen once. Germline V gene sequence: CDR1 SNHLY, CDR2 FYNNEI. The CDR3 sequence is 16 residues long. This clone was picked up one time. Mismatch with germline at one junction end may stem from a read error.

The TCR was taken from a woman in her forties with acute COVID-19. Source material: PBMCs or T cells enriched from blood (not recorded which). The J gene is TRBJ1-3, the V gene TRBV2; D perhaps matches TRBD1 (6 bases). The CDR3 nucleotides read TGTGCCAGCACTGAATCACAGGGCATCTCTGGAAACACCATATATTTT. Translating it yields CASTESQGISGNTIYF.